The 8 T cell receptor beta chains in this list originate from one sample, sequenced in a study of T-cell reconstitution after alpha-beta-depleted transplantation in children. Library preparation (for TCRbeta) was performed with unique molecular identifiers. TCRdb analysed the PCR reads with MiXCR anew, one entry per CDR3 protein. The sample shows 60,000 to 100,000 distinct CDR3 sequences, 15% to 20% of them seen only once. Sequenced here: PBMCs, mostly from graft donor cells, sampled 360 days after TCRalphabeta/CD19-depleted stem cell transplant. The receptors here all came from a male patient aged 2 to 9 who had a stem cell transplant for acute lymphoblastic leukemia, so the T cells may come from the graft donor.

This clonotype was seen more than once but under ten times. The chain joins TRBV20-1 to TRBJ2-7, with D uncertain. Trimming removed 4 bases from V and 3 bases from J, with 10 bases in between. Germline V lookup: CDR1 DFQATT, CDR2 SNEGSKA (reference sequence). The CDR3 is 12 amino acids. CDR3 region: CSATGPSYEQYF. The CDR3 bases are TGCAGTGCTACCGGGCCAAGCTACGAGCAGTACTTC.

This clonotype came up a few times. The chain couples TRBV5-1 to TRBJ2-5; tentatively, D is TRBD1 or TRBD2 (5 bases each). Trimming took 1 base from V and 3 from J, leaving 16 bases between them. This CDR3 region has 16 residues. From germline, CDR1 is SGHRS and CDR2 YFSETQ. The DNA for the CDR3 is TGCGCCAGCAGCTTGTGGGGGACCAATTCGAAAGAGACCCAGTACTTC. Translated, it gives CASSLWGTNSKETQYF.

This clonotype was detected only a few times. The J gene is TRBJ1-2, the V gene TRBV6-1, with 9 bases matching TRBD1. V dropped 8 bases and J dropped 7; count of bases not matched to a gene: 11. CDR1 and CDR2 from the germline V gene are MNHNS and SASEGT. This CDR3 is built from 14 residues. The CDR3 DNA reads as TGTGCCAGCGGGGACAGGGTAAAATTCGGTGGCTACACCTTC. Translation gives CASGDRVKFGGYTF.

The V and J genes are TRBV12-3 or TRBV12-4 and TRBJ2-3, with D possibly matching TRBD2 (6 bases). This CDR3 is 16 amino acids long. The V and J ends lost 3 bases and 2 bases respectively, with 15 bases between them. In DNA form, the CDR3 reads TGTGCCAGCAGTTTCAGGGTGGGAGGTGACACAGATACGCAGTATTTT. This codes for CASSFRVGGDTDTQYF.

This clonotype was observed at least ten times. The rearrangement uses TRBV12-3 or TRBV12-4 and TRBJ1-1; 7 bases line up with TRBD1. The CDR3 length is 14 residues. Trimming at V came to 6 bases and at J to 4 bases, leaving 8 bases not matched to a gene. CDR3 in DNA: TGTGCCAGCAGCAAGACAGGGATTGGCACTGAAGCTTTCTTT. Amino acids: CASSKTGIGTEAFF.

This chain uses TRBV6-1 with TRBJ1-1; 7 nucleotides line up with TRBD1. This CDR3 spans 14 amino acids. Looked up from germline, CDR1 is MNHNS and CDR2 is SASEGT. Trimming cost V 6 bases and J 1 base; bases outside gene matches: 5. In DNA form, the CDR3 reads TGTGCCAGCAGGTGGCGACAGGGGAACACTGAAGCTTTCTTT. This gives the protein CASRWRQGNTEAFF.

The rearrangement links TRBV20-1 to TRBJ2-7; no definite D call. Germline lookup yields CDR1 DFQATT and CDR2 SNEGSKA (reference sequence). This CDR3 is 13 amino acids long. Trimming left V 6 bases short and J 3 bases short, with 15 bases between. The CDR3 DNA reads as TGCAGTGCCGGCACCGCCGAGGACTACGAGCAGTACTTC. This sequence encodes CSAGTAEDYEQYF.

This chain's CDR3 is CASTLSSGANVLTF. The DNA for the CDR3 is TGTGCCAGCACACTTTCCTCTGGGGCCAACGTCCTGACTTTC. The chain links TRBV6-1 to TRBJ2-6; no clear D. Germline V gene data show CDR1 as MNHNS and CDR2 as SASEGT. V was cut by 7 bases and J by 0 bases, with 7 bases left in between. The CDR3 spans 14 residues.